The 14 T cell receptor beta chains below all came from one sample that was sequenced in a study of T-cell memory formation after mild COVID-19. MiXCR, applied by TCRdb to the 5' RACE reads, yields one record per CDR3 protein. The sample yields 300,000 to 350,000 distinct CDR3 sequences, approximately 13% seen once. Sequencing was done on a sample of PBMCs or a T cell subset sorted from them (not recorded which). The receptors originated from a man aged 18 to 30 who had mild COVID-19 (a few samples of this study predate the infection). Cell type and time point are not known.

This chain connects TRBV4-3 to TRBJ2-2; D is possibly TRBD2 (7 bases). V lost 0 bases to trimming and J lost 6 bases, with 11 bases between them. This CDR3 has 15 amino acids. Germline assignment: CDR1 LGHNA and CDR2 YSLEER. The CDR3 protein is CASSQDRGGAGELFF. In DNA form, the CDR3 reads TGCGCCAGCAGCCAAGATAGAGGGGGGGCCGGGGAGCTGTTTTTT.

The rearrangement uses TRBV7-2 and TRBJ2-7, with D hard to call. Germline-derived CDR1 and CDR2 are SGHTA and FQGNSA. V shed 5 bases and J shed 3 bases, with 8 bases lying between them. The CDR3 is 12 residues long. The CDR3 nucleotides are TGTGCCAGCAGCCGAGGCCACTACGAGCAGTACTTC. As protein: CASSRGHYEQYF.

The V call is TRBV7-2, the J call TRBJ1-1; D possibly corresponds to TRBD1 (5 bases). Between the trimmed V and J ends, which lost 0 bases and 0 bases, there was a span of 8 bases. Germline V lookup: CDR1 SGHTA, CDR2 FQGNSA. This CDR3 region has 15 residues. CDR3 region: CASSLAGDLNTEAFF. CDR3 DNA: TGTGCCAGCAGCTTAGCGGGGGACTTGAACACTGAAGCTTTCTTT.

The chain recombines TRBV2 with TRBJ1-2; D gene ambiguous. Trimming stripped 6 bases from V and 1 base from J, with 15 bases between. Germline V gene data show CDR1 as SNHLY and CDR2 as FYNNEI. This CDR3 is built from 15 residues. The CDR3 is CASRPSEGGNYGYTF. CDR3 nucleotides: TGTGCCAGCAGGCCCAGTGAGGGAGGTAACTATGGCTACACCTTC.

This clonotype was counted only a few times. The chain joins TRBV9 to TRBJ2-2; 8 positions match TRBD1. Trimming took 0 bases from V and 5 from J; bases not matched to a gene: 3. The germline CDR1 and CDR2 sequences are SGDLS and YYNGEE. This CDR3 spans 15 amino acids. This CDR3 is CASSVARGPTGELFF. CDR3 bases: TGTGCCAGCAGCGTAGCCAGGGGGCCGACCGGGGAGCTGTTTTTT.

This clonotype was picked up a small number of times. The chain is built from TRBV5-1 and TRBJ2-2; 7 bases fit TRBD1. V was clipped by 4 bases and J by 4 bases; unmatched bases: 10. CDR1 is SGHRS and CDR2 is YFSETQ in the germline V gene. The CDR3 extends over 16 amino acids. This CDR3 reads CASSARDRPPTGELFF. The DNA for the CDR3 is TGCGCCAGCAGCGCCCGGGACAGACCACCCACCGGGGAGCTGTTTTTT.

This clonotype was found a few times. The chain links TRBV6-6 to TRBJ2-5; D is perhaps TRBD2 (6 bases). The V gene lost 6 bases and the J gene lost 9 bases, with 26 bases spanning the gap. In germline, CDR1 is MNHNY, CDR2 SVGAGI (reference sequence). The CDR3 spans 16 residues. As DNA, the CDR3 is TGTGCCAGCAGCCTCCCCGGAGGGGTGAGGTTAGGGGCCCAGTACTTC. Translating gives CASSLPGGVRLGAQYF.

This clonotype showed up many times. CDR3 sequence: CASSQTRNRGEGNEQFF. CDR3 in DNA: TGCGCCAGCAGCCAAACGCGAAACAGGGGTGAGGGCAATGAGCAGTTCTTC. The chain is built from TRBV4-1 and TRBJ2-1; TRBD1 matches at 7 bases. The V segment lost 2 bases and the J segment 6 bases; nucleotides outside the gene matches: 13. The germline CDR1 and CDR2 sequences are MGHRA and YSYEKL. This CDR3 is built from 17 residues.

This rearrangement joins TRBV29-1 to TRBJ1-1; D perhaps matches TRBD1 (5 bases). CDR3 size: 12 residues. V was cut by 3 bases and J by 8 bases, with 13 bases left in between. From germline, CDR1 is SQVTM and CDR2 ANQGSEA. The CDR3 protein is CSVDPRVKEAFF. The DNA of the CDR3 is TGCAGCGTTGATCCCAGGGTTAAGGAAGCTTTCTTT.

This clonotype was counted many times. V gene TRBV7-2 combines with J gene TRBJ2-2; no definite D call. Per germline, CDR1 SGHTA and CDR2 FQGNSA. Trimming took 5 bases from V and 7 from J, leaving 11 bases between them. The CDR3 is made up of 13 amino acids. The CDR3 DNA is TGTGCCAGCAGCCAGCTCAACCGCGGGGAGCTGTTTTTT. Its translation: CASSQLNRGELFF.

This clonotype occurred a few times. The chain has TRBV12-3 or TRBV12-4 and TRBJ1-5; the D is unclear. The V gene lost 7 bases and the J gene lost 7 bases, with 14 bases spanning the gap. There are 13 residues in the CDR3. CDR3 region: CASNQGLQQPQHF. CDR3 nucleotide sequence: TGTGCCAGCAACCAAGGGTTGCAACAGCCCCAGCATTTT.

There are many counts of this clonotype. The V and J genes are TRBV25-1 and TRBJ2-3, with D maybe TRBD1 (5 bases). From germline, CDR1 is MGHDK and CDR2 SYGVNS. The CDR3 loop spans 17 amino acids. Trimming removed 2 bases from V and 5 bases from J, with 20 bases in between. The CDR3 nucleotides read TGTGCCAGCAGTGAACAAAGGGGTGGGGATACGGGAGATACGCAGTATTTT. It specifies CASSEQRGGDTGDTQYF. Filled out from reference TRBV25-1 and TRBJ2-3, the complete variable domain reads EADIYQTPRYLVIGTGKKITLECSQTMGHDKMYWYQQDPGMELHLIHYSYGVNSTEKGDLSSESTVSRIRTEHFPLTLESARPSHTSQYLCASSEQRGGDTGDTQYFGPGTRLTVL.

The table lists this clonotype with a few counts. The rearrangement links TRBV4-1 to TRBJ1-3; tentative D call: TRBD1 (5 bases). With 4 bases removed from V and 0 bases from J, the gap between germline ends came to 19 bases. The germline V gene encodes CDR1 MGHRA and CDR2 YSYEKL. This CDR3 has 18 residues. CDR3 loop: CASSRGAGSGSSGNTIYF. For the CDR3, the DNA is TGCGCCAGCAGCCGAGGGGCGGGTAGTGGTAGCTCTGGAAACACCATATATTTT.

This chain links TRBV5-3 with TRBJ1-1; no clear D. TRBV5-3 is an open reading frame, and its role is uncertain. V dropped 4 bases and J dropped 0 bases, with 7 bases sitting between them. The CDR3 sequence is 13 residues long. DNA for the CDR3: TGTGCCAGAAGCGTCGGGGTGAACACTGAAGCTTTCTTT. Translated, it gives CARSVGVNTEAFF.